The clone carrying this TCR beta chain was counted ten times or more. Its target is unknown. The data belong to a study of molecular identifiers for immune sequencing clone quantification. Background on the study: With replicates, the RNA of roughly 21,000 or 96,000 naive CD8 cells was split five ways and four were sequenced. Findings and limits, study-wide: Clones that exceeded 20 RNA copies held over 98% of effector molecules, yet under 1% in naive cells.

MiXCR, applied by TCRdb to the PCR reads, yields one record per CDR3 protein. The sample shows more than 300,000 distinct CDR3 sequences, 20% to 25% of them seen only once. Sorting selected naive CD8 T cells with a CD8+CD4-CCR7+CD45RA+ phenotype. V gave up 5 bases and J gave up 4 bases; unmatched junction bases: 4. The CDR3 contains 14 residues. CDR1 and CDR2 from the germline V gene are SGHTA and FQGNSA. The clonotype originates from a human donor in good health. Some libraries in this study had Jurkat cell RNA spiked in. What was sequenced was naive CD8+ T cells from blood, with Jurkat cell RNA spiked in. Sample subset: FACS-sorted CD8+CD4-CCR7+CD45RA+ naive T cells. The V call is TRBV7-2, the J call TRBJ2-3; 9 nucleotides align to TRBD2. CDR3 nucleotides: TGTGCCAGCAGCCCACTAGCGGGCCCAGATACGCAGTATTTT. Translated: CASSPLAGPDTQYF.